One sample yielded the 15 T cell receptor beta chains listed below, sequenced in a study of blood T cells in healthy people across ages. Then a second PCR, running about 6 to 12 cycles, was carried out with a sample-barcoded 5' primer and a J-beta primer mix. TCRdb reprocessed the 5' RACE reads with MiXCR, giving one entry per CDR3 protein. The data contain 750,000 to 950,000 distinct CDR3 sequences, roughly 53% of them singletons. Sequencing was performed on blood. The receptors stem from a man aged 80 or over in good health.

This clonotype has more than one count but fewer than ten. This chain joins TRBV7-2 and TRBJ2-1, with D perhaps TRBD2 (6 bases). Trimming shortened V by 1 base and J by 6 bases, and 10 bases separated the two germline ends. CDR3 size: 14 residues. CDR1 and CDR2 from the germline V gene are SGHTA and FQGNSA. The CDR3 is CASSLGGGTNEQFF. CDR3 DNA: TGTGCCAGCAGCTTAGGAGGAGGGACCAATGAGCAGTTCTTC.

J is TRBJ2-2 and V is TRBV5-5, with 9 bases lining up with TRBD1. Trimming cost V 4 bases and J 4 bases; bases outside gene matches: 5. This CDR3 has 15 residues. Germline V gene lookup returns CDR1 SGHKS and CDR2 YYEKEE (reference sequence). Here the CDR3 reads CASSGTQGATGELFF. The CDR3 DNA sequence: TGTGCCAGCAGCGGTACACAGGGGGCCACCGGGGAGCTGTTTTTT.

In this sample, this clonotype turned up a few times. The chain links TRBV6-5 to TRBJ2-6; D is unclear. The V end lost 3 bases, the J end lost 0 bases, and 12 bases lay between the germline ends. CDR1 and CDR2 (germline): MNHEY, SVGAGI. The CDR3 sequence is 17 residues long. The CDR3 bases are TGTGCCAGCAGTTATAGGGCAGATCCCTCTGGGGCCAACGTCCTGACTTTC. This sequence encodes CASSYRADPSGANVLTF.

This clonotype was observed a few times. The chain recombines TRBV29-1 with TRBJ2-7, with D possibly being TRBD2 (6 bases). This CDR3 comprises 10 residues. Trimming pared 1 base from V and 11 bases from J, leaving 9 bases between. Looked up from germline, CDR1 is SQVTM and CDR2 is ANQGSEA. CDR3 protein: CSVEGREEYF. CDR3 in DNA: TGCAGCGTTGAAGGGAGGGAAGAGTACTTC.

In its sample, this clonotype was seen a few times. The chain uses TRBV20-1 and TRBJ2-1; 7 bases align to TRBD2. The germline gives CDR1 DFQATT, CDR2 SNEGSKA (reference sequence). V dropped 6 bases and J dropped 7; count of bases not matched to a gene: 12. The CDR3 totals 14 residues. CDR3 sequence: CSAKRLAAWNEQFF. CDR3 DNA sequence: TGCAGTGCCAAGAGGCTAGCGGCCTGGAATGAGCAGTTCTTC.

This clonotype has a handful of counts. The genes are TRBV20-1 and TRBJ2-7; 8 bases are a match to TRBD2. This CDR3 spans 15 amino acids. V dropped 5 bases and J dropped 2; count of bases not matched to a gene: 11. Germline V CDR1 and CDR2: DFQATT, SNEGSKA (reference sequence). The CDR3 loop is CSAPWRASGPYEQYF. The CDR3 DNA sequence: TGCAGTGCTCCCTGGCGCGCTAGCGGGCCCTACGAGCAGTACTTC.

Remarks on this clonotype: At one end, the junction sequence differs from germline, possibly due to a read error. This chain links TRBV27 with TRBJ2-7, with TRBD2 as a possible D gene (5 bases). CDR1 and CDR2 (germline): MNHEY, SMNVEV (reference sequence). The CDR3 contains 15 residues. CDR3 sequence (DNA): TGTGCCAGCATTTTATCGACCGGGGTTGCCTACGAGCAGTACTTC. This encodes CASILSTGVAYEQYF.

This chain uses TRBV27 with TRBJ2-7; D is possibly TRBD1 (6 bases). V gave up 4 bases and J gave up 4 bases, with 14 bases separating them. Germline V gene sequence: CDR1 MNHEY, CDR2 SMNVEV (reference sequence). The CDR3 contains 14 residues. In DNA, the CDR3 is TGTGCCAGCAGTTCCGGGACACAGGCTTACGAGCAGTACTTC. Encoded protein: CASSSGTQAYEQYF.

This clonotype occurred a few times. The chain links TRBV15 to TRBJ2-7; D is perhaps TRBD2 (6 bases). The germline V and J ends were trimmed by 5 bases and 5 bases, with 16 bases remaining between them. The germline CDR1 and CDR2 sequences are LNHNV and YYDKDF (reference sequence). This CDR3 is 14 amino acids long. In nucleotides, the CDR3 is TGTGCCACCAGCGGGGCGGGACGGTCTGACGAGCAGTACTTC. Encoded protein: CATSGAGRSDEQYF. Full variable domain (remainder filled in from reference TRBV15 and TRBJ2-7): DAMVIQNPRYQVTQFGKPVTLSCSQTLNHNVMYWYQQKSSQAPKLLFHYYDKDFNNEADTPDNFQSRRPNTSFCFLDIRSPGLGDTAMYLCATSGAGRSDEQYFGPGTRLTVT.

There are a few counts of this clonotype. The chain is built from TRBV7-2 and TRBJ1-2, with D perhaps matching TRBD1 (6 bases). Trimming cost V 1 base and J 8 bases, with 17 bases left between them. Germline V CDR1 and CDR2: SGHTA, FQGNSA. The CDR3 loop spans 15 amino acids. This chain's CDR3 is CASSLGPGAVNGYTF. The DNA of the CDR3 is TGTGCCAGCAGCTTAGGTCCGGGGGCGGTGAACGGCTACACCTTC.

Here the CDR3 DNA reads TGTGCCATCGGAAGACTAGATTTTGATGAGCAGTTCTTC. Amino acid sequence: CAIGRLDFDEQFF. The chain carries TRBV10-3 and TRBJ2-1; tentative D call: TRBD2 (6 bases). Germline CDR1 reads ENHRY; CDR2 reads SYGVKD. V lost 8 bases, J lost 8 bases, and 16 bases lay in between. The CDR3 contains 13 residues.

The sample holds a few counts of this clonotype. The chain employs TRBV25-1 and TRBJ1-4, with TRBD1 identical over 7 bases. The CDR3 is 14 amino acids. CDR1 is MGHDK, CDR2 SYGVNS, per germline. V was clipped by 7 bases and J by 3 bases; unmatched bases: 5. For the CDR3, the DNA is TGTGCCAGCACGACAGGGTGGCCTAATGAAAAACTGTTTTTT. Translating it yields CASTTGWPNEKLFF. The whole variable domain, filled in from reference TRBV25-1 and TRBJ1-4, reads EADIYQTPRYLVIGTGKKITLECSQTMGHDKMYWYQQDPGMELHLIHYSYGVNSTEKGDLSSESTVSRIRTEHFPLTLESARPSHTSQYLCASTTGWPNEKLFFGSGTQLSVL.

Remarks on this clonotype: A much larger clone differs from this one at a single base, so this may be a read error. The V and J genes are TRBV29-1 and TRBJ2-4, with D possibly TRBD2 on 6 matching bases. This CDR3 is built from 13 residues. From germline, CDR1 is SQVTM and CDR2 ANQGSEA. Trimming cost V 3 bases and J 9 bases, with 15 bases left between them. The DNA for the CDR3 is TGCAGCGTTGAGATAGCGGAATCAGCCATTCAGTACTTC. It translates to CSVEIAESAIQYF.

V and J are TRBV5-1 and TRBJ2-1; 8 nucleotides align to TRBD2. V shed 3 bases and J 4 bases; nucleotides not matched to a gene: 6. The CDR3 runs to 15 residues. CDR1 and CDR2 from the germline V gene are SGHRS and YFSETQ. In nucleotides, the CDR3 is TGCGCCAGCAGCTCGGGAGGGACCTTATACAATGAGCAGTTCTTC. The encoded protein is CASSSGGTLYNEQFF.

The chain uses TRBV7-9 and TRBJ2-3, with TRBD2 matching 9 bases. Germline V gene lookup returns CDR1 SEHNR and CDR2 FQNEAQ (reference sequence). The CDR3 runs to 17 residues. J gave up 14 bases and V 6 bases, and 24 bases lay outside the gene matches. The CDR3 nucleotides are TGTGCCAGCAGGCCGAGTACTTTAGCGGGAGTTGGGAGAGACGCGTATTTT. Protein product: CASRPSTLAGVGRDAYF.